A selection of T cell receptor beta chains follows, all from one sample in a study of CD8 T cells in ankylosing spondylitis. One entry per CDR3 protein results from TCRdb running MiXCR on the 5' RACE reads. The data contain 800,000 to 900,000 distinct CDR3 sequences, roughly 10% of them singletons. Sample: blood, either unsorted or a sorted T cell fraction (not recorded which). The origin of the receptors is a male donor with ankylosing spondylitis. Both conserved end residues are part of each CDR3. Each record gives: D gene, J gene, V gene, clone size, CDR3 protein, CDR3 DNA. The D gene is left open where the match is weak. Clone sizes are given selectively: once, few, many, or a class where the clone is expanded.

D gene: -
J gene: TRBJ1-2
V gene: TRBV21-1
clone size: -
CDR3 protein: CACSNRAESNSNYGYTF
CDR3 DNA: TGTGCCTGCAGCAATCGGGCAGAGTCCAATTCTAACTATGGCTACACCTTC

D gene: -
J gene: TRBJ2-1
V gene: TRBV10-2
clone size: few
CDR3 protein: CASDPLGMHEQFF
CDR3 DNA: TGCGCCAGTGACCCACTAGGAATGCATGAGCAGTTCTTC

D gene: -
J gene: TRBJ1-4
V gene: TRBV10-3
clone size: -
CDR3 protein: CAITRGGREKLFF
CDR3 DNA: TGTGCCATCACCCGAGGGGGTCGGGAAAAACTGTTTTTT

D gene: -
J gene: TRBJ2-7
V gene: TRBV6-1
clone size: -
CDR3 protein: CASSEAGWYEQYF
CDR3 DNA: TGTGCCAGCAGTGAAGCGGGTTGGTACGAGCAGTACTTC

D gene: -
J gene: TRBJ1-2
V gene: TRBV28
clone size: few
CDR3 protein: CASSPGLSYYGYTF
CDR3 DNA: TGTGCCAGCAGTCCAGGGCTCTCCTACTATGGCTACACCTTC

D gene: -
J gene: TRBJ1-1
V gene: TRBV7-2
clone size: few
CDR3 protein: CASSLVTTEAFF
CDR3 DNA: TGTGCCAGCAGCTTAGTGACCACTGAAGCTTTCTTT

D gene: -
J gene: TRBJ1-1
V gene: TRBV10-3
clone size: -
CDR3 protein: CAISESILGSNTEAFF
CDR3 DNA: TGTGCCATCAGTGAGTCGATTTTGGGGTCGAACACTGAAGCTTTCTTT

D gene: -
J gene: TRBJ2-7
V gene: TRBV6-2/TRBV6-3
clone size: few
CDR3 protein: CASNPTGTYEQYF
CDR3 DNA: TGTGCCAGCAACCCGACAGGAACCTACGAGCAGTACTTC

D gene: -
J gene: TRBJ1-6
V gene: TRBV11-2
clone size: -
CDR3 protein: CASSLKGVNSPLHF
CDR3 DNA: TGTGCCAGCAGCTTAAAAGGGGTGAATTCACCCCTCCACTTT

D gene: -
J gene: TRBJ2-1
V gene: TRBV20-1
clone size: many
CDR3 protein: CSVGRAYNEQFF
CDR3 DNA: TGCAGTGTTGGCCGCGCCTACAATGAGCAGTTCTTC

D gene: TRBD2
J gene: TRBJ2-5
V gene: TRBV18
clone size: -
CDR3 protein: CASSPGTSGQETQYF
CDR3 DNA: TGTGCCAGCTCACCTGGGACTAGCGGACAAGAGACCCAGTACTTC

D gene: TRBD1
J gene: TRBJ1-5
V gene: TRBV27
clone size: many
CDR3 protein: CASSLQGDWVPQHF
CDR3 DNA: TGTGCCAGCAGTTTACAGGGGGACTGGGTGCCCCAGCATTTT

D gene: -
J gene: TRBJ2-5
V gene: TRBV7-9
clone size: -
CDR3 protein: CASSPYESIQETQYF
CDR3 DNA: TGTGCCAGCAGCCCTTATGAGAGTATTCAAGAGACCCAGTACTTC

D gene: -
J gene: TRBJ2-7
V gene: TRBV7-2
clone size: -
CDR3 protein: CASSLLVDPFYEQYF
CDR3 DNA: TGTGCCAGCAGCTTACTAGTGGACCCCTTCTACGAGCAGTACTTC

D gene: TRBD1
J gene: TRBJ1-4
V gene: TRBV28
clone size: -
CDR3 protein: CATQTGTGDEKLFF
CDR3 DNA: TGTGCCACCCAAACCGGGACAGGGGACGAAAAACTGTTTTTT

D gene: -
J gene: TRBJ1-1
V gene: TRBV7-9
clone size: -
CDR3 protein: CASSLVMAEAFF
CDR3 DNA: TGTGCCAGCAGCTTAGTCATGGCAGAAGCTTTCTTT

D gene: TRBD2
J gene: TRBJ2-1
V gene: TRBV20-1
clone size: -
CDR3 protein: CSAGVRTSGSNEQFF
CDR3 DNA: TGCAGTGCTGGAGTCAGGACTAGCGGGAGTAATGAGCAGTTCTTC

D gene: TRBD1
J gene: TRBJ2-1
V gene: TRBV18
clone size: few
CDR3 protein: CASSPPNRGHNEQFF
CDR3 DNA: TGTGCCAGCTCACCACCGAACAGGGGCCACAATGAGCAGTTCTTC

D gene: -
J gene: TRBJ1-5
V gene: TRBV15
clone size: few
CDR3 protein: CATSRGGGNQPQHF
CDR3 DNA: TGTGCCACCAGCAGGGGAGGGGGCAATCAGCCCCAGCATTTT

D gene: -
J gene: TRBJ2-3
V gene: TRBV7-2
clone size: -
CDR3 protein: CASSLGIIGLDTQYF
CDR3 DNA: TGTGCCAGCAGCTTGGGAATAATTGGCCTAGATACGCAGTATTTT

D gene: -
J gene: TRBJ2-7
V gene: TRBV6-2/TRBV6-3
clone size: -
CDR3 protein: CASSYSQGSSEQYF
CDR3 DNA: TGTGCCAGCAGTTACTCACAGGGTTCCTCCGAGCAGTACTTC

D gene: TRBD1
J gene: TRBJ1-5
V gene: TRBV5-1
clone size: few
CDR3 protein: CASSTGTGVQPQHF
CDR3 DNA: TGCGCCAGCAGCACCGGGACAGGGGTTCAGCCCCAGCATTTT